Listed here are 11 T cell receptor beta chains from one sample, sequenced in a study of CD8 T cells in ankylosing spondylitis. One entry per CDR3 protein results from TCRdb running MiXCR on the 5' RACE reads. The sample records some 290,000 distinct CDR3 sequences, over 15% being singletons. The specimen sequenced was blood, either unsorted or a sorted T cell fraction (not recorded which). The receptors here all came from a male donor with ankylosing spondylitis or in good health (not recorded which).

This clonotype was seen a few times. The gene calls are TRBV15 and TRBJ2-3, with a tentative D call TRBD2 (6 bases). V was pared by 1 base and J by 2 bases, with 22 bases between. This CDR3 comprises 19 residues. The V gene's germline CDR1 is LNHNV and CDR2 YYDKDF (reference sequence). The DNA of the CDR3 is TGTGCCACCAGCAGAGCGAGGTGGGCACTGACGGGGGACACAGATACGCAGTATTTT. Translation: CATSRARWALTGDTDTQYF.

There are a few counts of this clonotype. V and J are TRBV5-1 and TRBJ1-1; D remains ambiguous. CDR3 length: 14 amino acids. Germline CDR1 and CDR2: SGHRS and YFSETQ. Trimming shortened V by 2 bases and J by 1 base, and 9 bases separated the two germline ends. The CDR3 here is CASSFEGPNTEAFF. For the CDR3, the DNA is TGCGCCAGCAGCTTCGAGGGCCCGAACACTGAAGCTTTCTTT. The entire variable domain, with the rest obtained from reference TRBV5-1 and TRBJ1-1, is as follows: KAGVTQTPRYLIKTRGQQVTLSCSPISGHRSVSWYQQTPGQGLQFLFEYFSETQRNKGNFPGRFSGRQFSNSRSEMNVSTLELGDSALYLCASSFEGPNTEAFFGQGTRLTVV.

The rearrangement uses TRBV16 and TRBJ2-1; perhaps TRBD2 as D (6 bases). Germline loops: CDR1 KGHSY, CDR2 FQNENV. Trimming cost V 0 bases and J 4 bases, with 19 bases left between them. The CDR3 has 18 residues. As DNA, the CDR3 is TGTGCCAGCAGCCAATCAGGCCGCTTCGGGACTGGTTACAATGAGCAGTTCTTC. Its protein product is CASSQSGRFGTGYNEQFF.

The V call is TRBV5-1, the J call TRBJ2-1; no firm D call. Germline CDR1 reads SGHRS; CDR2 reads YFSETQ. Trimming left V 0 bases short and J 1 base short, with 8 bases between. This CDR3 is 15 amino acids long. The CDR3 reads CASSLAPTSYNEQFF. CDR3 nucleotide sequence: TGCGCCAGCAGCTTGGCTCCCACTTCCTACAATGAGCAGTTCTTC.

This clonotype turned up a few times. CDR3 coding DNA: TGTGCCAGCAGTGAGTCACTAGCGGATACGCAGTATTTT. It yields the protein CASSESLADTQYF. V gene TRBV2 combines with J gene TRBJ2-3; 7 bases line up with TRBD2. The CDR3 is 13 residues long. Germline values: CDR1 SNHLY, CDR2 FYNNEI. Trimming took 3 bases from V and 6 from J; bases not matched to a gene: 3.

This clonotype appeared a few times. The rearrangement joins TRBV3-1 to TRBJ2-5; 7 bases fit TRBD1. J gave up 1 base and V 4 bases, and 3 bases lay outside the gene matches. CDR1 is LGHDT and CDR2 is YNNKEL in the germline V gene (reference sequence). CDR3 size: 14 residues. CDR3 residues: CASSRSGGQETQYF. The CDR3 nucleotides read TGTGCCAGCAGCCGCTCAGGGGGCCAAGAGACCCAGTACTTC.

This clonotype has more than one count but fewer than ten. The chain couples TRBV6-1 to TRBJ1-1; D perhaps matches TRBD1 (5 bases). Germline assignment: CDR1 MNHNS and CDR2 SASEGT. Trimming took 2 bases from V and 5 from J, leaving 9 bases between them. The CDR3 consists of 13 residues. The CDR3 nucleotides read TGTGCCAGCAGTGAATCAGGGCCGACTGAAGCTTTCTTT. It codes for CASSESGPTEAFF.

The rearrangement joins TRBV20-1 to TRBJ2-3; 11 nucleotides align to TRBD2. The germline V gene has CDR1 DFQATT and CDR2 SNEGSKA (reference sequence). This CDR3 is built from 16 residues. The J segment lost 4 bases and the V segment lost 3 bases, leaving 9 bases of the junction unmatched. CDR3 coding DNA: TGCAGTGCTAGGTATTATAGCGGGAGGGCCTCAGATACGCAGTATTTT. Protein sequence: CSARYYSGRASDTQYF.

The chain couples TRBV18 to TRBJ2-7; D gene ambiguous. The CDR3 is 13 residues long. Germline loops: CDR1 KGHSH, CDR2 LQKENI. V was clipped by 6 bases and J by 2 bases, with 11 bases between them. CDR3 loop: CASSSGGTYEQYV. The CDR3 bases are TGTGCCAGCTCTTCGGGTGGAACCTACGAGCAGTACGTC.

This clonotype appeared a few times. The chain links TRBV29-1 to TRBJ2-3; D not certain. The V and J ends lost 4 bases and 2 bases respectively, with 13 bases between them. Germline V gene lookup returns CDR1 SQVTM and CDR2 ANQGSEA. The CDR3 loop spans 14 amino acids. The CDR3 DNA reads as TGCAGCGTTGGACACCTCACCGACACAGATACGCAGTATTTT. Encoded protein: CSVGHLTDTDTQYF.

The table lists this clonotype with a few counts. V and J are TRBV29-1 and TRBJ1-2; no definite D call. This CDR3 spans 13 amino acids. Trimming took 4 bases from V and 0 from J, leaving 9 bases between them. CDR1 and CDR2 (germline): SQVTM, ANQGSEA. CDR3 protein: CSVARQSNYGYTF. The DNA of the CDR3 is TGCAGCGTTGCGCGGCAGTCTAACTATGGCTACACCTTC.